The text below deals with one T cell receptor beta chain. This specimen belongs to a study of cytomegalovirus exposure and HLA in healthy donors. The V gene's germline CDR1 is MDHEN and CDR2 SYDVKM. CDR3 length: 14 residues. With 6 bases removed from V and 8 bases from J, the gap between germline ends came to 17 bases. 13 Jbeta primers and 60 Vbeta primers were used for the PCR. The table came from immunoSEQ multiplex PCR; TCRdb's copy has only in-frame clones and leaves some out. Here the sample spans some 200,000 clones, approximately 80% being singletons. Sample: PBMCs. The source is a boy aged 2-15 years in good health and CMV-seronegative. The chain links TRBV28 to TRBJ2-1, with D maybe TRBD1 (5 bases). The CDR3 sequence is CASRPTTELHEQFF. In nucleotides, the CDR3 is TGTGCCAGCAGACCCACGACAGAATTACATGAGCAGTTCTTC. Combining the CDR3 with reference TRBV28 and TRBJ2-1 gives the whole variable domain DVKVTQSSRYLVKRTGEKVFLECVQDMDHENMFWYRQDPGLGLRLIYFSYDVKMKEKGDIPEGYSVSREKKERFSLILESASTNQTSMYLCASRPTTELHEQFFGPGTRLTVL.